The clone carrying this T cell receptor beta chain has at least ten counts. Its matching antigen is unknown. These data come from a study of T-cell reconstitution after alpha-beta-depleted transplantation in children. V gave up 0 bases and J gave up 1 base; unmatched junction bases: 3. CDR3 length equals 16 residues. Germline V CDR1 and CDR2: SGHRS, YFSETQ. TCRbeta library preparation incorporated unique molecular identifiers. Via MiXCR, TCRdb re-called the PCR reads, giving one row per CDR3 protein. The repertoire holds roughly 670,000 distinct CDR3 sequences, with roughly 14% as singletons. Findings and limits, study-wide: In some patients, recipient T cells and intrathymic progenitors surviving conditioning explained high day-60 diversity. There were reportedly several hundred expanded graft clones from which alpha-beta T cells came about two months after transplant.

The receptor was isolated from a girl aged 2 to 9 with congenital amegakaryocytic thrombocytopenia, due to receive a stem cell transplant. Sample: PBMCs, taken before TCRalphabeta/CD19-depleted stem cell transplant. This chain joins TRBV5-1 and TRBJ2-2, with 7 bases fitting TRBD1. The CDR3 DNA reads TGCGCCAGCAGCTTGGAACGGACAGGGAACACCGGGGAGCTGTTTTTT. This sequence encodes CASSLERTGNTGELFF.